This T cell receptor (beta chain) was profiled in a study of blood T cells in healthy people across ages. Combining a sample-barcoded 5' primer with a J-beta primer mix, a second PCR ran for about 7 to 11 cycles. Every cDNA molecule carried a tag from a template-switch adaptor bearing 12 random nucleotides. From the 5' RACE reads, TCRdb called clonotypes with MiXCR, one entry per CDR3 protein. The sample lists roughly 500,000 distinct CDR3 sequences, less than 25% occurring once. Germline V gene sequence: CDR1 LNHDA, CDR2 SQIVND (reference sequence). The CDR3 has 15 residues. V lost 7 bases and J lost 4, with 17 bases in between. This sample also belongs to another study, concerning T cells of mothers and their children. That work contributes: RNA was extracted, and all of it went into cDNA synthesis at 1.5 ug per 15 ul.

Sequencing input: blood. This clonotype was obtained from a boy aged 5-17 years in good health. The chain links TRBV19 to TRBJ2-1, with D perhaps matching TRBD1 (6 bases). The CDR3 here is CASTPTGPFYNEQFF. The CDR3 DNA follows: TGTGCCAGTACTCCGACAGGACCTTTTTACAATGAGCAGTTCTTC.